The present TCR beta chain was sequenced within a study of T-cell memory formation after mild COVID-19. Study-wide context: TCR clusters largely stayed donor specific. Study results and caveats: Clones shrinking from day 15 to 85 showed even CD4/CD8 mixes; later expanders tilted CD4+. Memory cells collected pre-infection included some clones that later responded, suggesting cross-reactive memory joined.

cDNA libraries for TCR alpha and TCR beta, carrying sample barcodes and UMIs, came from 5'RACE with constant-segment primers. MiXCR, run by TCRdb on the 5' RACE reads, gives a single entry per CDR3 protein. The sample has 450,000 to 650,000 distinct CDR3 sequences, roughly a fifth seen once. Only a few counts were recorded for this clonotype. The antigen remains unidentified. This CDR3 contains 13 residues. The germline V gene encodes CDR1 DFQATT and CDR2 SNEGSKA (reference sequence). With 0 bases removed from V and 6 bases from J, the gap between germline ends came to 10 bases. This sequence originates from an adult woman who had mild COVID-19 (a few samples of this study predate the infection). Cell type and time point are not known. The chain recombines TRBV20-1 with TRBJ2-3; unclear D gene. What was sequenced was PBMCs or a T cell subset sorted from them (not recorded which). The CDR3 region has the DNA TGCAGTGCTAGAGACCCACCGGCGGATACGCAGTATTTT. It specifies CSARDPPADTQYF.